A selection of T cell receptor beta chains follows, all from one sample in a study of CD8 T cells in Susac syndrome. TCRdb reprocessed the immunoSEQ multiplex PCR reads with MiXCR, giving one entry per CDR3 protein. Of a few hundred thousand distinct CDR3 sequences detected, approximately 81% appear once; the ten largest clones hold around 0.11%. The sample consisted of CD8+ T cells from PBMCs. These receptors came from a human donor with multiple sclerosis. The CDR3 runs from the conserved cysteine through the conserved F or W. A D gene is named only where the DNA matches it firmly. Not every row has a clone size; where given, it reads once, few, many or a size class.

>TRBJ2-7|15|TRBV27|once|TRBD1
TGTGCCAGCAGTCAGGGGACAGGGTACACCTACGAGCAGTACTTC
CASSQGTGYTYEQYF
>TRBJ2-1|19|TRBV28|.|TRBD1
TGTGCCAGCAGTCGGCCGGGACATTCCCCTGAACAGGGGGGCAATGAGCAGTTCTTC
CASSRPGHSPEQGGNEQFF
>TRBJ2-1|14|TRBV6-5|.|TRBD1
TGTGCCAGCAGTACTGGGACAGGGGAAAATGAGCAGTTCTTC
CASSTGTGENEQFF
>TRBJ2-5|15|TRBV18|.|.
TGTGCCAGCTCACCACTGGAGAGTACCCAAGAGACCCAGTACTTC
CASSPLESTQETQYF
>TRBJ2-1|15|TRBV24-1|.|.
TGTGCCACCAGTGAAGCCTTGGCGGGATACAATGAGCAGTTCTTC
CATSEALAGYNEQFF
>TRBJ2-7|14|TRBV30|.|TRBD1
TGTGCCCTGCGAATGCTACAGGGGGCCTACGAGCAGTACTTC
CALRMLQGAYEQYF
>TRBJ1-1|13|TRBV19|.|.
TGTGCCAGTAGTATATCTGGGTCCACTGAAGCTTTCTTT
CASSISGSTEAFF
>TRBJ2-3|15|TRBV9|.|TRBD2
TGTGCCAGCGGCGTAGATTCCCGGGAGGGGAATACGCAGTATTTT
CASGVDSREGNTQYF
>TRBJ2-1|18|TRBV6-1|.|.
TGTGCCACCCAAACCTACTGGCCTGACCAAGGGCCTCACAATGAGCAGTTCTTC
CATQTYWPDQGPHNEQFF
>TRBJ2-7|15|TRBV28|.|.
TGTGCCAGCAGCCCCCCCCATAGCGGAGTCTACGAGCAGTACTTC
CASSPPHSGVYEQYF
>TRBJ1-1|13|TRBV19|.|.
TGTGCCAGTAGTCCACCCGGACGGAGTAAAGCTTTCTTT
CASSPPGRSKAFF
>TRBJ2-7|17|TRBV10-3|.|TRBD2
TGTGCCATCAGTGTAGGGACTAGCGGGAGAGTTGAGGACGAGCAGTACTTC
CAISVGTSGRVEDEQYF
>TRBJ1-5|14|TRBV6-5|.|.
TGTGCCAGCAGTTCAGGAGTTTGGAATCAGCCCCAGCATTTT
CASSSGVWNQPQHF
>TRBJ2-3|15|TRBV11-3|.|.
TGTGCCAGCAGCCAAAGACCGGATCCCTACGATACGCAGTATTTT
CASSQRPDPYDTQYF
>TRBJ2-5|15|TRBV25-1|once|TRBD1
TGTGCCAGCAGTGCACGGGACAGGGGGCGGGAGACCCAGTACTTC
CASSARDRGRETQYF
>TRBJ1-5|15|TRBV27|.|.
TGTGCCAGCAGTTTTTCCGGGAGCCTCAATCAGCCCCAGCATTTT
CASSFSGSLNQPQHF
>TRBJ2-7|14|TRBV29-1|.|.
TGCAGCGTTGTCGTGGCAGGGAAACCCTACGAGCAGTACTTC
CSVVVAGKPYEQYF
>TRBJ1-1|12|TRBV7-9|.|TRBD1
TGTGCCAGCAGCCTCACAGGGGGCAAAGCTTTCTTT
CASSLTGGKAFF
>TRBJ2-7|14|TRBV27|.|.
TGTGCCAGCAGCAAAGAGTTCCGGTCCTACGAGCAGTACTTC
CASSKEFRSYEQYF
>TRBJ2-2|14|TRBV19|few|TRBD1
TGTGCCAGTACCGACAGGGAAAACACCGGGGAGCTGTTTTTT
CASTDRENTGELFF
>TRBJ2-6|18|TRBV24-1|.|TRBD1
TGTGCCACCAGTGATCCGGGACAGTGGAACTCTGGGGCCAACGTCCTGACTTTC
CATSDPGQWNSGANVLTF
>TRBJ2-7|12|TRBV10-3|.|.
TGTGCCACCGGATCCGACAGCTACGAGCAGTACTTC
CATGSDSYEQYF
>TRBJ2-7|14|TRBV28|once|.
TGTGCCAGCAGTCACCGGGGTCGAACCTACGAGCAGTACTTC
CASSHRGRTYEQYF
>TRBJ2-5|15|TRBV7-8|.|.
TGTGCCAGCAGCAATAACACAGGGACCCAAGAGACCCAGTACTTC
CASSNNTGTQETQYF
>TRBJ2-7|12|TRBV5-1|.|.
TGCGCCAGCAGCGTCCTTGGATACGAGCAGTACTTC
CASSVLGYEQYF
>TRBJ2-3|17|TRBV27|.|.
TGTGCCAGCAGTTTATATGGGTCCCGCCGTGGAACAGATACGCAGTATTTT
CASSLYGSRRGTDTQYF
>TRBJ2-5|16|TRBV6-5|.|.
TGTGCCAGCAGTTACTCGAAAGGATCCGGTGAAGAGACCCAGTACTTC
CASSYSKGSGEETQYF
>TRBJ2-7|13|TRBV7-6|few|.
TGTGCCAGCAGCTCCCGTGCCCTTGAAGAGCAGTACTTC
CASSSRALEEQYF
>TRBJ2-7|16|TRBV5-4|.|TRBD2
TGTGCCAGCAGCTTGGCGGGTAGCGGGAGATTGTACGAGCAGTACTTC
CASSLAGSGRLYEQYF
>TRBJ2-2|13|TRBV7-2|.|.
TGTGCCAGCAGCTTAGAACTCACCGGGGAGCTGTTTTTT
CASSLELTGELFF
>TRBJ2-3|16|TRBV7-9|.|TRBD2
TGTGCCAGCAGCTCACCCAAAGCGGGAGTACAAGATACGCAGTATTTT
CASSSPKAGVQDTQYF